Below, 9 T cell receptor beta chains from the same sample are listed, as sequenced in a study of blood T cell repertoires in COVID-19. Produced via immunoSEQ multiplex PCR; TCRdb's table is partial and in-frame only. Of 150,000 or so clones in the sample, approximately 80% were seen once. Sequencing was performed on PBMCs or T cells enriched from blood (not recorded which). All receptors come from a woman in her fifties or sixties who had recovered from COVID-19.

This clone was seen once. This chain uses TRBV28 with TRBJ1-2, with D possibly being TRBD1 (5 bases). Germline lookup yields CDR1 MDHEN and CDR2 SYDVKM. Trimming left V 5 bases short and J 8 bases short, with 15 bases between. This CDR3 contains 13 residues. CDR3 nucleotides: TGTGCCAGCAGTCCGGGGGGGACGAGGGGCTACACCTTC. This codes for CASSPGGTRGYTF.

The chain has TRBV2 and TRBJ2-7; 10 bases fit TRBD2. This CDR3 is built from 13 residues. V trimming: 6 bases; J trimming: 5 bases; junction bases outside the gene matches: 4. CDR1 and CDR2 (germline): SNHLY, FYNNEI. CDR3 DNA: TGTGCCAGCAGCCAGCGGGGGGGCCACGAGCAGTACTTC. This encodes CASSQRGGHEQYF.

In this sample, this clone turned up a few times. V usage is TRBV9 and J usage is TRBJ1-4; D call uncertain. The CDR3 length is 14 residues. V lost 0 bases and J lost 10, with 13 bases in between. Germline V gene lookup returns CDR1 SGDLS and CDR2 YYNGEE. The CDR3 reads CASSVDSLPGKLFF. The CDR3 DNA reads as TGTGCCAGCAGCGTAGACAGTCTCCCAGGAAAACTGTTTTTT.

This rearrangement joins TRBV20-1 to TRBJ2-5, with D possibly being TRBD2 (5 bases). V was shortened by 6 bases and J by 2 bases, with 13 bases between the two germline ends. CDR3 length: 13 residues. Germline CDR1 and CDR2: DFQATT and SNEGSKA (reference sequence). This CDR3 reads CSASPWEQETQYF. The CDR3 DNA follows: TGCAGTGCGAGTCCCTGGGAGCAAGAGACCCAGTACTTC.

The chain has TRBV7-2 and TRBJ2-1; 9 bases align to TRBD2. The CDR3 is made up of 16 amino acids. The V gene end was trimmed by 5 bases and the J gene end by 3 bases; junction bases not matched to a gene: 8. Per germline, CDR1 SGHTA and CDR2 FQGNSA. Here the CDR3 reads CASSPPAGGSYNEQFF. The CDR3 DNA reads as TGTGCCAGCAGCCCACCAGCGGGAGGCAGCTACAATGAGCAGTTCTTC.

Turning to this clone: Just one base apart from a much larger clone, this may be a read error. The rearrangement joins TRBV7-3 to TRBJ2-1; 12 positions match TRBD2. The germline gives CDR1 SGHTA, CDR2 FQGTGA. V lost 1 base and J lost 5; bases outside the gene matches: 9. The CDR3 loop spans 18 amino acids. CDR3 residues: CASSLIAASGGGNNEQFF. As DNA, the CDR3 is TGTGCCAGCAGCTTAATCGCGGCTAGCGGGGGGGGGAACAATGAGCAGTTCTTC.

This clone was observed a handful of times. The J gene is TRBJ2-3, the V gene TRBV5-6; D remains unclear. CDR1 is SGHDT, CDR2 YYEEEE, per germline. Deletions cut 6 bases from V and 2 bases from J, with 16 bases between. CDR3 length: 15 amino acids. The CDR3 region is CASTPGGGFTDTQYF. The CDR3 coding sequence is TGTGCCAGCACACCGGGTGGCGGATTCACAGATACGCAGTATTTT.

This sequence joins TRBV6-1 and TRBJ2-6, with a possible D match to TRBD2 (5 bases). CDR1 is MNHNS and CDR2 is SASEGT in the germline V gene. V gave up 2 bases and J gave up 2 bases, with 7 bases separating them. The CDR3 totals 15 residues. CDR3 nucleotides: TGTGCCAGCAGTGAACTCGGGACTGGGGCCAACGTCCTGACTTTC. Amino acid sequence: CASSELGTGANVLTF.

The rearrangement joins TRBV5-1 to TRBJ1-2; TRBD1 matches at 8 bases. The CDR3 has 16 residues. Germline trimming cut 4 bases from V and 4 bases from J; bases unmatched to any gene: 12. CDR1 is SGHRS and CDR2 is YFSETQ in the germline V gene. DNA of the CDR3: TGCGCCAGCAGCGTCGGCGGGGCAGGGGGCGGCTATGGCTACACCTTC. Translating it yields CASSVGGAGGGYGYTF.